Below are 5 T cell receptor beta chains sequenced from a single sample in a study of blood T cell repertoires in COVID-19. Repertoires were generated with immunoSEQ multiplex PCR, while TCRdb's copy carries only in-frame clones and drops some. The sample shows around 140,000 clones, 78% of them seen only once. The specimen sequenced was PBMCs or T cells enriched from blood (not recorded which). Receptors were obtained from a woman aged 45-60 years who had recovered from COVID-19.

This chain uses TRBV18 with TRBJ2-1; perhaps TRBD2 as D (5 bases). Trimming cost V 0 bases and J 10 bases, with 22 bases left between them. The CDR3 covers 17 residues. CDR1 is KGHSH and CDR2 is LQKENI in the germline V gene. In DNA, the CDR3 is TGTGCCAGCTCACCACCTGGAACAGCGCGAGGGCAGCAGGAGCAGTTCTTC. As protein: CASSPPGTARGQQEQFF.

The V call is TRBV7-9, the J call TRBJ1-2, with 8 bases aligning to TRBD1. The CDR3 is 15 amino acids. Germline V gene sequence: CDR1 SEHNR, CDR2 FQNEAQ (reference sequence). V gave up 5 bases and J gave up 4 bases; unmatched junction bases: 9. CDR3 protein: CASSLSLGTGYGYTF. The CDR3 DNA sequence: TGTGCCAGCAGCCTATCCTTAGGGACAGGCTATGGCTACACCTTC.

The chain uses TRBV25-1 and TRBJ1-4, with D possibly TRBD1 on 5 matching bases. CDR3 length: 15 amino acids. Germline loops: CDR1 MGHDK, CDR2 SYGVNS. Trimming took off 5 bases at V and 3 bases at J, with 13 bases between the two ends. The CDR3 spells CASSRLGVANEKLFF. CDR3 nucleotides: TGTGCCAGCAGTAGGTTAGGGGTTGCTAATGAAAAACTGTTTTTT.

This chain connects TRBV3-1 (or the pseudogene TRBV3-2) to TRBJ2-7; the match to TRBD1 covers 9 bases. The germline gives CDR1 LGHDT, CDR2 YNNKEL (reference sequence). J was trimmed by 6 bases and V by 1 base; bases with no gene match: 4. The CDR3 consists of 14 residues. The chain's CDR3 is CASSQVDRGGEQYF. CDR3 in DNA: TGTGCCAGCAGCCAAGTGGACAGGGGTGGCGAGCAGTACTTC.

There are a few counts of this clone. The CDR3 DNA reads as TGTGCCAGCCAGGCGGGTTATAGCAATCAGCCCCAGCATTTT. Its protein is CASQAGYSNQPQHF. The chain joins TRBV2 to TRBJ1-5; D unresolved. This CDR3 has 14 residues. Germline V gene data show CDR1 as SNHLY and CDR2 as FYNNEI. Trimming took 8 bases from V and 0 from J, leaving 11 bases between them.